Sequencing of this T cell receptor beta chain was carried out in a study of shared clonotypes between healthy human individuals. Study results and caveats: Compared with memory subsets, naive subsets generally had larger estimated richness.

Turning to this clone: The antigen remains unidentified.

In germline, CDR1 is SGHTA, CDR2 FQGNSA. The CDR3 sequence is 15 residues long. Deletions cut 5 bases from V and 4 bases from J, with 17 bases between. TCRdb's table, derived via immunoSEQ multiplex PCR, lists solely in-frame clones and lacks some. The sample has under 200,000 clones, 90% to 95% seen once. What was sequenced was naive CD4+ T cells sorted from blood. Subset noted: CD45RA+ positively selected. This TCR derives from a woman in her twenties or thirties in good health. V and J are TRBV7-2 and TRBJ2-5; D not resolved. This chain's CDR3 is CASSVSPRRGETQYF. As DNA, the CDR3 is TGTGCCAGCAGCGTCTCACCGAGGAGAGGAGAGACCCAGTACTTC.